This TCR beta chain was recovered during a study of blood T cell repertoires in COVID-19. Across the study: Nucleic acid was either cDNA or gDNA, and it came from T cells, B-cell-depleted T cells, or PBMCs.

The CDR3 sequence is 16 residues long. Per the germline V gene, CDR1 is LNHDA and CDR2 is SQIVND (reference sequence). J lost 0 bases, V lost 6 bases, and 4 bases had no gene match. Clones were read by immunoSEQ multiplex PCR, and TCRdb kept only the in-frame ones, dropping some. The repertoire has roughly 100,000 clones, 70% to 90% of them found once; the top ten carry approximately 18%. The chain combines TRBV19 with TRBJ2-2, with TRBD2 matching over 10 bases. The receptor was isolated from an elderly woman with acute or convalescent COVID-19. The sequenced sample consisted of peripheral blood. CDR3 nucleotide sequence: TGTGCCAGTAGGGGACTAGCGACCGCGAACACCGGGGAGCTGTTTTTT. Its translation is CASRGLATANTGELFF.